This T cell receptor beta chain was identified during a study of cytomegalovirus exposure and HLA in healthy donors. Study results and limitations: Reports state that TCR beta sequences accurately predicted most subjects' HLA-A and HLA-B alleles. Highly shared variants forming one cluster were likely a sequencing artifact.

Each donor was healthy, and each was a bone marrow donor. Vbeta (60) and Jbeta (13) primers were used in the PCR. The assay was immunoSEQ multiplex PCR, and TCRdb's table has in-frame clones only and misses some. The repertoire holds some 56,000 clones, with approximately 52% as singletons. This clone was counted only a few times. Its antigen is unknown. There are 15 residues in the CDR3. Germline values: CDR1 GTSNPN, CDR2 SVGIG (reference sequence). Losses at the gene ends were 1 base for V and 6 bases for J; bases not matched to a gene: 7. The sample was PBMCs. The TCR comes from a human donor in good health. The genes are TRBV30 and TRBJ1-5; TRBD1 matches at 9 bases. The DNA of the CDR3 is TGTGCCTGGAGTGAGAATACAGGGGGCGTTCAGCCCCAGCATTTT. Translation gives CAWSENTGGVQPQHF.